A single sample is the source of the 13 T cell receptor beta chains below, sequenced in a study of blood T cell repertoires in COVID-19. Clones were sequenced by immunoSEQ multiplex PCR, and TCRdb holds only the in-frame ones, with some missing. The table includes about 240,000 clones, roughly 80% detected once. Sequenced input: peripheral blood. These receptors were collected from an elderly woman with COVID-19, enrolled during active disease.

This clone was picked up a small number of times. The J gene is TRBJ2-3, the V gene TRBV28; 9 positions agree with TRBD2. CDR3 length: 15 amino acids. V lost 4 bases and J lost 5; bases outside the gene matches: 7. Per the germline V gene, CDR1 is MDHEN and CDR2 is SYDVKM. This CDR3 reads CASSSPGLAQDTQYF. The CDR3 DNA follows: TGTGCCAGCAGTTCTCCGGGACTAGCTCAAGATACGCAGTATTTT.

The chain has TRBV5-1 and TRBJ2-1, with D perhaps matching TRBD2 (5 bases). Between the trimmed V and J ends, which lost 0 bases and 5 bases, there was a span of 9 bases. Germline V CDR1 and CDR2: SGHRS, YFSETQ. The CDR3 has 14 amino acids. Here the CDR3 reads CASSLERADNEQFF. Here the CDR3 DNA reads TGCGCCAGCAGCTTGGAACGAGCGGACAATGAGCAGTTCTTC.

CDR3: CASSQVQGTGESQPQHF. The CDR3 bases are TGCGCCAGCAGCCAGGTCCAAGGGACAGGGGAATCTCAGCCCCAGCATTTT. V gene TRBV4-1 combines with J gene TRBJ1-5; 10 bases map to TRBD1. J was trimmed by 6 bases and V by 3 bases; bases with no gene match: 11. Germline CDR1 reads MGHRA; CDR2 reads YSYEKL. CDR3 size: 17 residues.

The chain is built from TRBV28 and TRBJ1-2; no reliable D call. Germline V gives CDR1 MDHEN, CDR2 SYDVKM. The CDR3 runs 12 residues. With 7 bases removed from V and 8 bases from J, the gap between germline ends came to 14 bases. In nucleotides, the CDR3 is TGTGCCAGCACCCTCAATGGGGAGGGCTACACCTTC. Its protein is CASTLNGEGYTF.

A single count supports this clone. The chain carries TRBV30 and TRBJ1-4; no clear D. This CDR3 region has 14 residues. Germline V lookup: CDR1 GTSNPN, CDR2 SVGIG (reference sequence). V shed 1 base and J shed 0 bases, with 6 bases lying between them. As DNA, the CDR3 is TGTGCCTGGAGTGGGGCAGCAACTAATGAAAAACTGTTTTTT. Residues: CAWSGAATNEKLFF.

The rearrangement joins TRBV19 to TRBJ1-4; TRBD1 is a possible D gene (5 bases). The germline gives CDR1 LNHDA, CDR2 SQIVND (reference sequence). The CDR3 is 14 residues long. Deletions cut 6 bases from V and 7 bases from J, with 15 bases between. CDR3: CASSPLGGGEKLFF. The CDR3 DNA reads TGTGCCAGTAGCCCCCTGGGGGGGGGTGAAAAACTGTTTTTT.

CDR3 in amino acids: CASSPRLAGPTGELFF. The CDR3 DNA reads TGTGCCAGCAGCCCCAGACTAGCGGGGCCCACCGGGGAGCTGTTTTTT. The chain has TRBV7-3 and TRBJ2-2; 11 positions match TRBD2. Germline loops: CDR1 SGHTA, CDR2 FQGTGA. The trim removed 5 bases at V and 4 bases at J, leaving 6 bases unmatched. The CDR3 runs 16 residues.

This chain uses TRBV10-1 with TRBJ2-2; TRBD2 might be the D (6 bases). The CDR3 is 14 residues long. CDR1 and CDR2 (germline): WNHNN, SYGVQD (reference sequence). The germline V and J ends were trimmed by 6 bases and 6 bases, with 14 bases remaining between them. CDR3 residues: CASSPLGGAGELFF. The CDR3, as DNA: TGCGCCAGCAGCCCCTTAGGCGGGGCCGGGGAGCTGTTTTTT.

This sequence joins TRBV4-2 and TRBJ1-5; no definite D call. Germline-derived CDR1 and CDR2 are LGHNA and YNFKEQ. The CDR3 loop spans 18 amino acids. Trimming shortened V by 0 bases and J by 4 bases, and 19 bases separated the two germline ends. CDR3 bases: TGTGCCAGCAGCCAAGATGCCAGGATAAGGCCGCGAAATCAGCCCCAGCATTTT. This codes for CASSQDARIRPRNQPQHF.

This clone was seen repeatedly, ten times or more. The V gene is TRBV7-9, the J gene TRBJ2-1; 12 positions agree with TRBD2. The junction had 7 bases not matched to a gene; V was cut back by 5 bases and J by 5 bases. Germline V gene sequence: CDR1 SEHNR, CDR2 FQNEAQ (reference sequence). The CDR3 spans 16 residues. The CDR3: CASSPKTSGSNNEQFF. For the CDR3, the DNA is TGTGCCAGCAGCCCAAAGACTAGCGGGAGCAACAATGAGCAGTTCTTC.

The rearrangement links TRBV24-1 to TRBJ2-3; 7 bases are shared with TRBD2. The trim removed 3 bases at V and 4 bases at J, leaving 6 bases unmatched. The CDR3 spans 15 residues. CDR1 KGHDR and CDR2 SFDVKD come from the germline V gene. CDR3 DNA sequence: TGTGCCACCAGTGATCTCGCGGGGGAGTCAGATACGCAGTATTTT. Protein product: CATSDLAGESDTQYF.

This chain joins TRBV28 and TRBJ1-1; weak D call: TRBD1 (5 bases). The germline V and J ends were trimmed by 5 bases and 11 bases, with 15 bases remaining between them. The CDR3 totals 12 residues. Germline V gene sequence: CDR1 MDHEN, CDR2 SYDVKM. CDR3 DNA sequence: TGTGCCAGCAGTCTTAAGTGGGGCCTGGCTTTCTTT. It yields the protein CASSLKWGLAFF.

The V gene is TRBV5-1, the J gene TRBJ1-2, with D possibly being TRBD1 (6 bases). Germline CDR1 SGHRS, CDR2 YFSETQ. Trimming pared 3 bases from V and 4 bases from J, leaving 19 bases between. The CDR3 consists of 16 residues. Written as DNA, the CDR3 is TGCGCCAGCAGCTCGGAACCTCGGGACATGAGCTATGGCTACACCTTC. This sequence encodes CASSSEPRDMSYGYTF. Supplemented by reference TRBV5-1 and TRBJ1-2, the full variable domain reads KAGVTQTPRYLIKTRGQQVTLSCSPISGHRSVSWYQQTPGQGLQFLFEYFSETQRNKGNFPGRFSGRQFSNSRSEMNVSTLELGDSALYLCASSSEPRDMSYGYTFGSGTRLTVV.